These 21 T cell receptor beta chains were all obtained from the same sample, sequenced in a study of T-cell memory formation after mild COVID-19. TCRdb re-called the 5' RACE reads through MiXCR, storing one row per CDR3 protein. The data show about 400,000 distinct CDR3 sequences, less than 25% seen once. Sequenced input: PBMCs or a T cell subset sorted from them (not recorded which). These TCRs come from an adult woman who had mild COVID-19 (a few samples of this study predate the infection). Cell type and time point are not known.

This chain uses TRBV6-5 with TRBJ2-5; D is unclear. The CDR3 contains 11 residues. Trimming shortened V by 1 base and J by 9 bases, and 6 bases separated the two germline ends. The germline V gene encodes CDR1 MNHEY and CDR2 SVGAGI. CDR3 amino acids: CASSYLAAQYF. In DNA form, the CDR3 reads TGTGCCAGCAGTTACTTAGCAGCCCAGTACTTC.

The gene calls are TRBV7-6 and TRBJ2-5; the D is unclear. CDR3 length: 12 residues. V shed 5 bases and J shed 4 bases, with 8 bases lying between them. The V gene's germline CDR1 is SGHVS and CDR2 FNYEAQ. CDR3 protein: CASSPKGETQYF. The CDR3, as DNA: TGTGCCAGCAGCCCCAAGGGAGAGACCCAGTACTTC.

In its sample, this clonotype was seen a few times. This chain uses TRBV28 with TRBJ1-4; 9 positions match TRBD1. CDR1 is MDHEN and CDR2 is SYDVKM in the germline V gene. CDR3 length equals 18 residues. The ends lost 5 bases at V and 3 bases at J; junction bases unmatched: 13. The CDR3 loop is CASSQAGTGFGANEKLFF. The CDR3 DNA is TGTGCCAGCAGTCAAGCCGGGACAGGGTTCGGGGCTAATGAAAAACTGTTTTTT.

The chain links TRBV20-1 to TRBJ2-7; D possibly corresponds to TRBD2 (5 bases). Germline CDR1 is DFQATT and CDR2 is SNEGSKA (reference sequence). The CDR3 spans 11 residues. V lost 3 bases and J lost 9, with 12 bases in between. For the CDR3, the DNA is TGCAGTGCTAGTACACTAGAGGCGCAGTACTTC. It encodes CSASTLEAQYF.

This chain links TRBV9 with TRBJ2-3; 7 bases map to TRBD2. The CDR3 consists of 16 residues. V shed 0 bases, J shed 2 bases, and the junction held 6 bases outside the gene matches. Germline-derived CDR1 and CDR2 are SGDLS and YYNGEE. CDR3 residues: CASSVGPSGATDTQYF. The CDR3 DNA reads TGTGCCAGCAGCGTAGGTCCTAGCGGTGCCACAGATACGCAGTATTTT.

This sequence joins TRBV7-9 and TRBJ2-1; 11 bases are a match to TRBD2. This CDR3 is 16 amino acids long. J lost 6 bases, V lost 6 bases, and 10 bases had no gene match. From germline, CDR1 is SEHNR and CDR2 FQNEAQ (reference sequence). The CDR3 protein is CASSLGLAGPTNEQFF. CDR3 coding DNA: TGTGCCAGCAGTCTCGGACTAGCGGGCCCAACCAATGAGCAGTTCTTC. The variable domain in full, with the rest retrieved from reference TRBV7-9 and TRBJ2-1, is DTGVSQNPRHKITKRGQNVTFRCDPISEHNRLYWYRQTLGQGPEFLTYFQNEAQLEKSRLLSDRFSAERPKGSFSTLEIQRTEQGDSAMYLCASSLGLAGPTNEQFFGPGTRLTVL.

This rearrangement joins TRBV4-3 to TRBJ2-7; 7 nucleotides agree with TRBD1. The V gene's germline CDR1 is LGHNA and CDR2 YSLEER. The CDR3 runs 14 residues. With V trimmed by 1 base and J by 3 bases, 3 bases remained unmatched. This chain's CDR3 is CASSQAGGNYEQYF. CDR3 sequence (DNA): TGCGCCAGCAGCCAAGCAGGGGGAAACTACGAGCAGTACTTC.

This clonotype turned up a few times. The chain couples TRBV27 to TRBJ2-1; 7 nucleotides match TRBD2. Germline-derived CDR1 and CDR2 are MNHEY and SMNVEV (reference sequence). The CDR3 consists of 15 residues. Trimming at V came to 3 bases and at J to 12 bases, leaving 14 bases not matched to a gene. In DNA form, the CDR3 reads TGTGCCAGCAGTTTTGGGGGGGTTTGGGAGCGGAGGCAGTTCTTC. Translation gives CASSFGGVWERRQFF.

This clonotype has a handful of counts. CDR3 region: CSARAAGTGWQPQHF. The CDR3 DNA follows: TGCAGTGCTAGGGCCGCCGGGACAGGGTGGCAGCCCCAGCATTTT. The gene calls are TRBV20-1 and TRBJ1-5, with 9 positions matching TRBD1. CDR1 is DFQATT and CDR2 is SNEGSKA in the germline V gene (reference sequence). V trimming: 3 bases; J trimming: 7 bases; junction bases outside the gene matches: 10. This CDR3 is 15 amino acids long.

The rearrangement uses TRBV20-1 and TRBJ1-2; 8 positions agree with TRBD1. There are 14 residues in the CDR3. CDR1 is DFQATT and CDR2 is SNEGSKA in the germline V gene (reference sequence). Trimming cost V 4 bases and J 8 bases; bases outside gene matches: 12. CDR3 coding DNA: TGCAGTGCTAAACCCCTAGGACAGGGAATAGGCTACACCTTC. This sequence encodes CSAKPLGQGIGYTF.

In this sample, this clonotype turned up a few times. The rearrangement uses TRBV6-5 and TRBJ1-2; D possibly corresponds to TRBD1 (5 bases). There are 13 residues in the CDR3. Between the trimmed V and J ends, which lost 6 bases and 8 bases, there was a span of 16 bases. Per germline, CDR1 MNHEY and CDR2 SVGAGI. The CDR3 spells CASSPPGVLGYTF. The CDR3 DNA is TGTGCCAGCAGCCCACCGGGGGTCCTAGGCTACACCTTC.

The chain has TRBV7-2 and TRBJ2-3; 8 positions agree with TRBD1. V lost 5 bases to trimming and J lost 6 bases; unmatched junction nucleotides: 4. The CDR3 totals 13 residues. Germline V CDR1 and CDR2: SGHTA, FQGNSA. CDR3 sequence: CASSPGQGDTQYF. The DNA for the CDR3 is TGTGCCAGCAGCCCCGGACAGGGTGATACGCAGTATTTT.

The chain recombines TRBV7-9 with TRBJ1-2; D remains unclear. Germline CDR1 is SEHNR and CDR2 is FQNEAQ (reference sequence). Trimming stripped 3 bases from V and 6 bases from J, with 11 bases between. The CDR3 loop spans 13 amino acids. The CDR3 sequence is CASSFFTEDGYTF. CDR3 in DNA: TGTGCCAGCAGCTTCTTTACAGAGGATGGCTACACCTTC.

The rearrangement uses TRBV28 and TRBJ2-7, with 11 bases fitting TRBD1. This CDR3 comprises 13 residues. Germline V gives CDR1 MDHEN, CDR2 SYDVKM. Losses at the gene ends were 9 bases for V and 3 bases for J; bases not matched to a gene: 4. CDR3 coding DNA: TGTGCCAGTTGGGACAGGGGGGGCTACGAGCAGTACTTC. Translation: CASWDRGGYEQYF.

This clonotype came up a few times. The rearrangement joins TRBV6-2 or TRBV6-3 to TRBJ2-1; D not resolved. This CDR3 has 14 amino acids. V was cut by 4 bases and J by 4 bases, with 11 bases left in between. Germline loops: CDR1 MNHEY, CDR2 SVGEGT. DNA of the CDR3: TGTGCCAGCAGTTCCCTCCTAGGATACAATGAGCAGTTCTTC. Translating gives CASSSLLGYNEQFF.

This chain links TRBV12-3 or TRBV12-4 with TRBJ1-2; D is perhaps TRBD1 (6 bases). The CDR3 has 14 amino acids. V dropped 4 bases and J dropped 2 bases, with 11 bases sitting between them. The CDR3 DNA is TGTGCCAGCAGTTCAAATACAGGGAACTATGGCTACACCTTC. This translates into CASSSNTGNYGYTF.

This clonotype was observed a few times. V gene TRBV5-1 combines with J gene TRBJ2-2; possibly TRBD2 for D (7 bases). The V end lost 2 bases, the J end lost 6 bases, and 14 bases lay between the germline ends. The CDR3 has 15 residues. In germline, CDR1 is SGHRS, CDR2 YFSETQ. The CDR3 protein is CASSFGGRGSGELFF. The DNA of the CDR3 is TGCGCCAGCAGCTTCGGGGGGCGCGGATCCGGGGAGCTGTTTTTT.

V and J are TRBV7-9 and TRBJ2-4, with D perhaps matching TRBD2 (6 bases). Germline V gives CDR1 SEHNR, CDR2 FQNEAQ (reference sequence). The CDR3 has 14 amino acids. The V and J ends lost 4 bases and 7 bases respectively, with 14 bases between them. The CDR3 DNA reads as TGTGCCAGCAGCTGGGGTGGAGGGCAGAACATTCAGTACTTC. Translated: CASSWGGGQNIQYF.

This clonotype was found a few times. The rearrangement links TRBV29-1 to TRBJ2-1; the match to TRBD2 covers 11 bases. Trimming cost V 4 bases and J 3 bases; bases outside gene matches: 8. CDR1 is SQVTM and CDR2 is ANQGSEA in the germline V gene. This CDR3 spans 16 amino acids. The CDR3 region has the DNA TGCAGCGTTGCGGACTCGCTAGCGGGGGGCTACAATGAGCAGTTCTTC. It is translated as CSVADSLAGGYNEQFF.

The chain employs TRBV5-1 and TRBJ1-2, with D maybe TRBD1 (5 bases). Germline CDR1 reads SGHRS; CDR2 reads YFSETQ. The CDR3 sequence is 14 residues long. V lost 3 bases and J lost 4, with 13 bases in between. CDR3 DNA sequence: TGCGCCAGCAGCTCTCAGGGAGAAGGCTATGGCTACACCTTC. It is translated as CASSSQGEGYGYTF.

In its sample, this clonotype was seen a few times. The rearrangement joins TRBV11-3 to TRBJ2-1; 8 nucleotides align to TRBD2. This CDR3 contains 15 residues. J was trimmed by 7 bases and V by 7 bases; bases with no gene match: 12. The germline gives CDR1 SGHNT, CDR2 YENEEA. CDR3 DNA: TGTGCCAGCAACTCAGCGGGAGCCCCGGGGAATGAGCAGTTCTTC. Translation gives CASNSAGAPGNEQFF.